This entry is about one T cell receptor (beta chain). The antigen is unknown. It was the roughly 130-subject validation cohort, separate from the approximately 620-subject first cohort, to which the donors belonged. Libraries were prepared by immunoSEQ multiplex PCR; TCRdb keeps only in-frame clonotypes and omits some of them. Of 120,000 to 150,000 clones listed, about 91% are singletons. The sample belongs to a study of cytomegalovirus exposure and HLA in healthy donors. Study-wide findings and caveats: According to reports, the classifier identified cytomegalovirus status with high specificity and sensitivity. Some TCR beta chains (164 of them) were listed as cytomegalovirus-associated. TCR clusters originating in the first cohort tended to co-occur in the 120 validation repertoires, according to a later analysis.

Sequencing was performed on PBMCs. The receptor was isolated from a young man in good health and CMV-seropositive.

The CDR3, as DNA: TGCGCCAGCAGCTTGGCCCCCGGGACTAGCGGGAGCTCGGAGACCCAGTACTTC. Protein product: CASSLAPGTSGSSETQYF. The chain uses TRBV5-1 and TRBJ2-5; 14 bases line up with TRBD2. The CDR3 runs 18 residues. The V gene's germline CDR1 is SGHRS and CDR2 YFSETQ. The trim removed 0 bases at V and 5 bases at J, leaving 9 bases unmatched.